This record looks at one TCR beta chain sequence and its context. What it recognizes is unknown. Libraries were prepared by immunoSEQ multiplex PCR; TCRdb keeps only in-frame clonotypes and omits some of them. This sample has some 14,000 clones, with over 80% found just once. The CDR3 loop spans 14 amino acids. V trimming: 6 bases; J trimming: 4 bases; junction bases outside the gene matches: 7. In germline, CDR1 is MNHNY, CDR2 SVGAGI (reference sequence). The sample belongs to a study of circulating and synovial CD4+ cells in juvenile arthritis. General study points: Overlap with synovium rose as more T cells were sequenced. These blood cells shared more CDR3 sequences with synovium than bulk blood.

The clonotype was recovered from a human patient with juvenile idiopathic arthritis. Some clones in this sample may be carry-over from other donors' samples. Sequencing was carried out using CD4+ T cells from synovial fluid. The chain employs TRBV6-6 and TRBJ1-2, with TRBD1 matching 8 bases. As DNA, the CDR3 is TGTGCCAGCAGCTACGACAGGGGACCCTATGGCTACACCTTC. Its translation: CASSYDRGPYGYTF.